This is a list of T cell receptor beta chains from one sample in a study of TIL therapy for anti-PD-1-resistant metastatic lung cancer. The protocol was immunoSEQ multiplex PCR, while the TCRdb copy is restricted to in-frame clones and leaves out a portion. The sample yields under 65,000 clones, approximately 78% seen once. Source: blood, taken at baseline. The receptors here all came from a person aged 25-79 years with non-small cell lung cancer. Both conserved end residues are part of each CDR3. Fields, in order: J gene, clone size, D gene, V gene, CDR3 DNA, CDR3 protein. A D gene is named only where the DNA matches it firmly. Clone size is shown for a subset of rows, as once, few, many or a class of expanded clone.

TRBJ1-5	.	TRBD1	TRBV6-5	TGTGCCAGCAGTTTTTACAGGGGGTCAGATCAGCCCCAGCATTTT	CASSFYRGSDQPQHF
TRBJ2-3	once	TRBD2	TRBV5-1	TGCGCCAGCAGCCATGGAAAGACTAGCGGGGGGCGTGTGGATACGCAGTATTTT	CASSHGKTSGGRVDTQYF
TRBJ1-2	.	TRBD1	TRBV28	TGTGCCAGCAATTGGGTCGGGACAGGCAATCCTGGCTACACCTTC	CASNWVGTGNPGYTF
TRBJ1-6	.	.	TRBV27	TGTGCCAGCACCCGCTCGATCGGGAGTTCTAATTCACCCCTCCACTTT	CASTRSIGSSNSPLHF
TRBJ2-7	.	.	TRBV6-2/TRBV6-3	TGTGCCAGCAGTTATTCTCGGGGGAGCTACGAGCAGTACTTC	CASSYSRGSYEQYF
TRBJ2-1	.	TRBD2	TRBV5-1	TGCGCCAGCAGAGGCGATCCGGGACTAGCGGGAAATGAGCAGTTCTTC	CASRGDPGLAGNEQFF
TRBJ2-2	few	.	TRBV2	TGTGCCAGCACCAGGGCCCTGCCGGGGGAGCTGTTTTTT	CASTRALPGELFF
TRBJ1-2	.	TRBD1	TRBV3-1/TRBV3-2	TGTGCCAGCAGCCAAGATTGGGACAGGGCCCATGGCTACACCTTC	CASSQDWDRAHGYTF
TRBJ2-1	.	TRBD1	TRBV30	TGTGCCTGGAGTGTAAGAGGGGGCCTTGAGCAGTTCTTC	CAWSVRGGLEQFF
TRBJ2-5	.	.	TRBV6-5	TGTGCCAGCAGACCCGGCTCGGGGGAGACCCAGTACTTC	CASRPGSGETQYF
TRBJ1-5	.	.	TRBV6-5	TGTGCCAGCAGTCCCGGACAGTATAGCAATCAGCCCCAGCATTTT	CASSPGQYSNQPQHF
TRBJ1-1	.	.	TRBV6-4	TGTGCCAGCAGTCTGAGGGGGAACACTGAAGCTTTCTTT	CASSLRGNTEAFF
TRBJ2-3	.	TRBD2	TRBV7-3	TGTGCCAGCAGCCCCGGGACTAGCGGGGTGGGAGATACGCAGTATTTT	CASSPGTSGVGDTQYF
TRBJ1-1	few	.	TRBV28	TGTGCCAGCAGCTATACTATGAACACTGAAGCTTTCTTT	CASSYTMNTEAFF
TRBJ2-5	.	TRBD2	TRBV11-2	TGTGCCAGCAGCCCACAACCCCTAGCGGGAGAGGAGACCCAGTACTTC	CASSPQPLAGEETQYF
TRBJ1-1	.	TRBD1	TRBV9	TGTGCCAGCAGCGCCAATTACAGGGGTGAAGCTTTCTTT	CASSANYRGEAFF